What follows are 24 T cell receptor beta chains derived from one specimen sequenced in a study of CD8+ T cells in alopecia areata. Investigators isolated RNA and reverse transcribed it into cDNA to act as the sequencing template. TCRdb keeps only in-frame clones here, not all; method: immunoSEQ multiplex PCR. The sample lists 150,000 to 200,000 clones, around three fifths occurring once. Documented treatment: oral pan-JAK inhibitor, 5-10 mg twice daily. The specimen was CD4+ T cells sorted from blood, collected at week 4, from a patient treated with tofacitinib. These receptors were taken from a human donor with alopecia areata.

The rearrangement joins TRBV5-1 to TRBJ2-1, with a weak D call TRBD1 (5 bases). V lost 0 bases, J lost 5 bases, and 9 bases lay in between. The CDR3 is 14 amino acids. Germline V gene data show CDR1 as SGHRS and CDR2 as YFSETQ. CDR3: CASSLADSNNEQFF. CDR3 coding DNA: TGCGCCAGCAGCTTGGCCGACAGCAACAATGAGCAGTTCTTC.

This rearrangement joins TRBV30 to TRBJ1-2; no clear D gene. From germline, CDR1 is GTSNPN and CDR2 SVGIG (reference sequence). V was pared by 3 bases and J by 1 base, with 9 bases between. The CDR3 totals 13 residues. The CDR3 is CAWRFSDNYGYTF. Written as DNA, the CDR3 is TGTGCCTGGAGATTCAGTGATAACTATGGCTACACCTTC. Looking up the rest from reference TRBV30 and TRBJ1-2 gives the full variable domain: SQTIHQWPATLVQPVGSPLSLECTVEGTSNPNLYWYRQAAGRGLQLLFYSVGIGQISSEVPQNLSASRPQDRQFILSSKKLLLSDSGFYLCAWRFSDNYGYTFGSGTRLTVV.

This clone was counted only a few times. The V and J genes are TRBV19 and TRBJ2-1, with 10 positions matching TRBD1. The V gene end was trimmed by 4 bases and the J gene end by 6 bases; junction bases not matched to a gene: 9. Germline V gene data show CDR1 as LNHDA and CDR2 as SQIVND (reference sequence). CDR3 length equals 16 residues. Here the CDR3 DNA reads TGTGCCAGTAGTACAACCCCCGGGACAGGGGTCAATGAGCAGTTCTTC. Protein sequence: CASSTTPGTGVNEQFF.

The chain has TRBV29-1 and TRBJ2-7, with 8 nucleotides matching TRBD2. This CDR3 spans 11 amino acids. With V trimmed by 7 bases and J by 6 bases, 5 bases remained unmatched. CDR1 and CDR2 (germline): SQVTM, ANQGSEA. CDR3 residues: CSGGTRGEQYF. Here the CDR3 DNA reads TGCAGCGGCGGGACTAGGGGCGAGCAGTACTTC.

The chain uses TRBV18 and TRBJ2-3; D not certain. V was pared by 3 bases and J by 2 bases, with 6 bases between. The CDR3 runs 13 residues. CDR1 and CDR2 (germline): KGHSH, LQKENI. Written as DNA, the CDR3 is TGTGCCAGCTCACCCATATTCACAGATACGCAGTATTTT. It codes for CASSPIFTDTQYF.

This chain uses TRBV30 with TRBJ1-1, with D perhaps TRBD1 (6 bases). V was clipped by 3 bases and J by 5 bases, with 13 bases between them. Germline CDR1 reads GTSNPN; CDR2 reads SVGIG (reference sequence). CDR3 size: 13 residues. CDR3 nucleotides: TGTGCCTGGAGGGGGGGCTTTGGGACTGAAGCTTTCTTT. It encodes CAWRGGFGTEAFF. Supplemented by reference TRBV30 and TRBJ1-1, the full variable domain reads SQTIHQWPATLVQPVGSPLSLECTVEGTSNPNLYWYRQAAGRGLQLLFYSVGIGQISSEVPQNLSASRPQDRQFILSSKKLLLSDSGFYLCAWRGGFGTEAFFGQGTRLTVV.

This clone showed up just a few times. V gene TRBV9 combines with J gene TRBJ1-2; D not resolved. The germline V gene encodes CDR1 SGDLS and CDR2 YYNGEE. This CDR3 has 11 residues. Trimming took 3 bases from V and 4 from J, leaving 4 bases between them. CDR3 bases: TGTGCCAGCAGCGACCTCTATGGCTACACCTTC. As protein: CASSDLYGYTF.

The CDR3 DNA sequence: TGTGCCAGCAGCGGGCCGCTGAACACTGAAGCTTTCTTT. This sequence encodes CASSGPLNTEAFF. The rearrangement links TRBV2 to TRBJ1-1; D uncertain. The CDR3 extends over 13 amino acids. Germline assignment: CDR1 SNHLY and CDR2 FYNNEI. Trimming cost V 6 bases and J 0 bases, with 8 bases left between them.

The V call is TRBV30, the J call TRBJ1-5, with 8 bases matching TRBD1. J gave up 4 bases and V 2 bases, and 4 bases lay outside the gene matches. This CDR3 region has 14 residues. Germline assignment: CDR1 GTSNPN and CDR2 SVGIG (reference sequence). The CDR3, as DNA: TGTGCCTGGAGTAGACAGGGGCATAATCAGCCCCAGCATTTT. This encodes CAWSRQGHNQPQHF.

The V call is TRBV6-5, the J call TRBJ2-7; 8 positions agree with TRBD1. From germline, CDR1 is MNHEY and CDR2 SVGAGI. V dropped 8 bases and J dropped 2; count of bases not matched to a gene: 8. This CDR3 contains 14 residues. The CDR3 coding sequence is TGTGCCAGCGCTCAGCGACAGGGGCCCTACGAGCAGTACTTC. Translation: CASAQRQGPYEQYF.

The chain recombines TRBV5-4 with TRBJ2-5; TRBD1 is a possible D gene (6 bases). V dropped 9 bases and J dropped 4 bases, with 16 bases sitting between them. Looked up from germline, CDR1 is SGHNT and CDR2 is YYREEE (reference sequence). The CDR3 contains 13 residues. CDR3 in DNA: TGTGCCAAGAAGGACAGCGATAGAGAGACCCAGTACTTC. Its protein is CAKKDSDRETQYF.

The sample holds a few counts of this clone. The junction shows a germline mismatch at one end, possibly a read error. The chain couples TRBV6-6 to TRBJ2-7, with D possibly matching TRBD1 (5 bases). The CDR3 covers 13 residues. Germline loops: CDR1 MNHNY, CDR2 SVGAGI (reference sequence). CDR3 DNA: TGTGCCAGCAGTAACTCAGGGCCATACGAGCAGTACTTC. It translates to CASSNSGPYEQYF.

The chain has TRBV6-5 and TRBJ1-5; TRBD1 matches at 11 bases. The germline CDR1 and CDR2 sequences are MNHEY and SVGAGI. This CDR3 has 15 amino acids. V was pared by 5 bases and J by 6 bases, with 6 bases of the junction left unmatched. The CDR3 region is CASSRWTGGSQPQHF. The CDR3 coding sequence is TGTGCCAGCAGTCGGTGGACAGGGGGCAGTCAGCCCCAGCATTTT.

In its sample, this clone was seen a few times. The rearrangement links TRBV29-1 to TRBJ2-2; D is perhaps TRBD1 (6 bases). The CDR3 sequence is 14 residues long. Trimming shortened V by 3 bases and J by 4 bases, and 12 bases separated the two germline ends. The germline CDR1 and CDR2 sequences are SQVTM and ANQGSEA. CDR3 DNA: TGCAGCGTTGACAGGGGAGCGACCACCGGGGAGCTGTTTTTT. It yields the protein CSVDRGATTGELFF.

The chain recombines TRBV7-3 with TRBJ2-2; D perhaps matches TRBD2 (5 bases). Per germline, CDR1 SGHTA and CDR2 FQGTGA. The CDR3 has 13 amino acids. The V end was cut by 4 bases, the J end by 7 bases, with 10 bases between. CDR3 amino acids: CASSSTAGGELFF. The CDR3 DNA reads as TGTGCCAGCAGCTCCACCGCGGGCGGGGAGCTGTTTTTT. The variable domain in full, with the rest retrieved from reference TRBV7-3 and TRBJ2-2, is GAGVSQTPSNKVTEKGKYVELRCDPISGHTALYWYRQSLGQGPEFLIYFQGTGAADDSGLPNDRFFAVRPEGSVSTLKIQRTERGDSAVYLCASSSTAGGELFFGEGSRLTVL.

V and J are TRBV29-1 and TRBJ2-5, with D tentatively TRBD1 (5 bases). From germline, CDR1 is SQVTM and CDR2 ANQGSEA. Trimming cost V 8 bases and J 2 bases, with 12 bases left between them. The CDR3 is 12 residues long. For the CDR3, the DNA is TGCAGCTTTTCAGGGTGGCAAGAGACCCAGTACTTC. Its protein product is CSFSGWQETQYF.

The chain joins TRBV14 to TRBJ1-2; D gene unclear. The CDR3 sequence is 13 residues long. CDR1 is SGHDN, CDR2 FVKESK, per germline. V lost 0 bases to trimming and J lost 8 bases, with 10 bases between them. The CDR3 nucleotides read TGTGCCAGCAGCCAAGATATAATAGGCGGCTACACCTTC. Protein sequence: CASSQDIIGGYTF. The whole variable domain, filled in from reference TRBV14 and TRBJ1-2, reads EAGVTQFPSHSVIEKGQTVTLRCDPISGHDNLYWYRRVMGKEIKFLLHFVKESKQDESGMPNNRFLAERTGGTYSTLKVQPAELEDSGVYFCASSQDIIGGYTFGSGTRLTVV.

The V gene is TRBV6-5, the J gene TRBJ2-5, with D uncertain. The CDR3 runs to 12 residues. V was cut by 6 bases and J by 4 bases, with 9 bases left in between. Germline CDR1 reads MNHEY; CDR2 reads SVGAGI. CDR3 bases: TGTGCCAGCAGCCGTAATCGAGAGACCCAGTACTTC. Amino acids: CASSRNRETQYF.

This chain joins TRBV29-1 and TRBJ2-2, with TRBD1 matching 8 bases. The CDR3 covers 14 residues. V shed 7 bases and J 3 bases; nucleotides not matched to a gene: 7. From germline, CDR1 is SQVTM and CDR2 ANQGSEA. CDR3 sequence (DNA): TGCAGCGCATGGACAGGGAGTCACACCGGGGAGCTGTTTTTT. Translating gives CSAWTGSHTGELFF.

As regards this clone: The same CDR3 is also encoded by other DNA sequences in this sample. In DNA, the CDR3 is TGTGCCTGGAGTGTTGACAGGAATTCACCCCTCCACTTT. Its protein is CAWSVDRNSPLHF. The chain carries TRBV30 and TRBJ1-6, with D perhaps TRBD1 (6 bases). Trimming took 0 bases from V and 7 from J, leaving 7 bases between them. The germline gives CDR1 GTSNPN, CDR2 SVGIG (reference sequence). The CDR3 contains 13 residues.

The chain employs TRBV4-1 and TRBJ2-7, with 8 bases that match TRBD1. Germline assignment: CDR1 MGHRA and CDR2 YSYEKL. V lost 3 bases to trimming and J lost 2 bases; unmatched junction nucleotides: 6. This CDR3 is 15 amino acids long. The CDR3 nucleotides read TGCGCCAGCAGCCATCGGACAGGGCAGACCTACGAGCAGTACTTC. Translation: CASSHRTGQTYEQYF.

The rearrangement joins TRBV29-1 to TRBJ2-5; D is tentatively TRBD1 or TRBD2 (5 bases each). The CDR3 is 11 amino acids. The V end lost 4 bases, the J end lost 9 bases, and 12 bases lay between the germline ends. Germline V gene sequence: CDR1 SQVTM, CDR2 ANQGSEA. DNA of the CDR3: TGCAGCGTTGTTTCCGGGGCGGCCCAGTACTTC. It is translated as CSVVSGAAQYF.

The CDR3 sequence: CASSRDRGNTEAFF. CDR3 coding DNA: TGTGCCAGCAGCCGGGACCGAGGGAACACTGAAGCTTTCTTT. The gene calls are TRBV2 and TRBJ1-1; possible D gene TRBD1, 5 bases. CDR3 length: 14 residues. Germline lookup yields CDR1 SNHLY and CDR2 FYNNEI. The V end lost 6 bases, the J end lost 1 base, and 12 bases lay between the germline ends.

This clone was counted between two and nine times. The rearrangement joins TRBV18 to TRBJ2-6, with D uncertain. This CDR3 has 15 amino acids. Germline values: CDR1 KGHSH, CDR2 LQKENI. Trimming stripped 1 base from V and 1 base from J, with 5 bases between. The chain's CDR3 is CASSPLGSGANVLTF. CDR3 DNA: TGTGCCAGCTCACCACTGGGGTCTGGGGCCAACGTCCTGACTTTC.